These T cell receptor beta chains were read from a single sample in a study of early T cells in non-severe SARS-CoV-2 infection. One entry per CDR3 protein, called by TCRdb with MiXCR from the 5' RACE reads. The table has about 66,000 distinct CDR3 sequences, 13% seen once. Sequencing was done on a sample of whole blood. These receptors all come from an adult who was a healthcare worker with PCR-confirmed SARS-CoV-2 infection or an uninfected control (not recorded which). CDR3s include the opening cysteine and the closing phenylalanine or tryptophan. D genes are given only for firm matches. Size values are once, few and many counts, or a class for expanded clones, and some rows have none.

TRBD1	NA	TRBV28	TRBJ1-1	TGTGCCAGCACGCAGGGGGTTAACACTGAAGCTTTCTTT	CASTQGVNTEAFF
NA	many	TRBV29-1	TRBJ1-5	TGCAGCGCCATGGGGGGGATCGGGCAGCCCCAGCATTTT	CSAMGGIGQPQHF
NA	few	TRBV6-2/TRBV6-3	TRBJ2-3	TGTGCCAGCAGTTACGACGGGGTGATAGATACGCAGTATTTT	CASSYDGVIDTQYF
NA	many	TRBV20-1	TRBJ2-1	TGCAGTGCTACCTGGGACCGCCGCTCCTACAATGAGCAGTTCTTC	CSATWDRRSYNEQFF
NA	once	TRBV29-1	TRBJ2-2	TGCAGCGTTGCGGCAAACGCGAACACCGGGGAGCTGTTTTTT	CSVAANANTGELFF
NA	few	TRBV11-2	TRBJ1-1	TGTGCCAGCAGCTTACAGGGGTCGGGGGCGAGCAATGAAGCTTTCTTT	CASSLQGSGASNEAFF
NA	NA	TRBV6-2/TRBV6-3	TRBJ2-7	TGTGCCAGCAGCGAAACGGGAGGGGGCTTCGAGCAGTACTTC	CASSETGGGFEQYF
TRBD1	NA	TRBV28	TRBJ2-4	TGTGCCAGCAGTATCGCCGGGACAGGGCAGAACATTCAGTACTTC	CASSIAGTGQNIQYF
NA	NA	TRBV6-5	TRBJ1-5	TGTGCCAGCAATTCGGGGAAGAGCAATCAGCCCCAGCATTTT	CASNSGKSNQPQHF
NA	NA	TRBV10-3	TRBJ1-2	TGTGCCATCAGACAGGGTGACCATGGCTACACCTTC	CAIRQGDHGYTF
NA	NA	TRBV5-1	TRBJ2-7	TGCGCCAGCAGCTTGGGGGCAGGGAAGGACGAGCAGTACTTC	CASSLGAGKDEQYF
TRBD1	NA	TRBV20-1	TRBJ2-1	TGCAGTGCTGGGACAGGCTACAATGAGCAGTTCTTC	CSAGTGYNEQFF
TRBD1	NA	TRBV18	TRBJ1-6	TGTGCCAGCTCACCCGTTACGAGGGGGCCCAGCTCCTATAATTCATCCCTCCACTTT	CASSPVTRGPSSYNSSLHF
TRBD2	few	TRBV27	TRBJ2-1	TGTGCCAGCAGTTTATCGGGACTAGAATCCTACAATGAGCAGTTCTTC	CASSLSGLESYNEQFF
TRBD1	few	TRBV3-1	TRBJ2-7	TGTGCCAGCAGCCCCGGGACAGGGGGCATCGAGCAGTACTTC	CASSPGTGGIEQYF
NA	large	TRBV29-1	TRBJ2-2	TGCAGCGTTGCGTCTCCCGGGGAGCTGTTTTTT	CSVASPGELFF
TRBD2	NA	TRBV29-1	TRBJ2-1	TGCAGCGTTGAAGGATCGTCTAGCGGCTACAATGAGCAGTTCTTC	CSVEGSSSGYNEQFF
NA	NA	TRBV7-8	TRBJ1-4	TGTGCCAGCAGCTTAATGAAGTTAGGGGAAAAACTGTTTTTT	CASSLMKLGEKLFF
NA	NA	TRBV6-2/TRBV6-3	TRBJ2-1	TGTGCCAGCAGACGCGAAACGGGGAGCAATGAGCAGTTCTTC	CASRRETGSNEQFF
NA	few	TRBV7-2	TRBJ2-7	TGTGCCAGCAGCTACCAGGGGTCCATCTACGAGCAGTACTTC	CASSYQGSIYEQYF
TRBD2	many	TRBV4-1	TRBJ2-5	TGCGCCAGCAGCCAAGAAGATGCGGGGGGAGAGACCCAGTACTTC	CASSQEDAGGETQYF
NA	many	TRBV12-3/TRBV12-4	TRBJ2-3	TGTGCCAGCAGTTTAGCGCTAGGGGGGGAGACAGATACGCAGTATTTT	CASSLALGGETDTQYF
TRBD2	few	TRBV12-3/TRBV12-4	TRBJ2-2	TGTGCCAGCAGCGGACTAGCGGGAGGCGGGGAGCTGTTTTTT	CASSGLAGGGELFF
NA	NA	TRBV27	TRBJ1-6	TGTGCCACACACTCCGGGCATTCAAACTCACCCCTCCACTTT	CATHSGHSNSPLHF
NA	NA	TRBV14	TRBJ2-3	TGTGCCAGCAGCCAAGATAACATAGGAGATACGCAGTATTTT	CASSQDNIGDTQYF
NA	few	TRBV5-1	TRBJ1-1	TGCGCCAGCAGCTTAGAGGGGCCCACTGAAGCTTTCTTT	CASSLEGPTEAFF
NA	few	TRBV29-1	TRBJ2-4	TGCAGCGTCGGACCGCACTCTGAGGACATTCAGTACTTC	CSVGPHSEDIQYF
NA	few	TRBV24-1	TRBJ2-5	TGTGCCACCAGCAATACAGGGAGACAAGAGACCCAGTACTTC	CATSNTGRQETQYF
NA	NA	TRBV5-6	TRBJ1-1	TGTGCCAGCAGCTTGAACAGTTTTATGAACACTGGAGCTTTCTTT	CASSLNSFMNTGAFF
NA	few	TRBV6-1	TRBJ2-2	TGTGCCAGCAGTGAAGAGGGTTTAATTGGGACCGGGGAGCTGTTTTTT	CASSEEGLIGTGELFF
NA	NA	TRBV28	TRBJ1-2	TGTGCCAGCAGTTTGGGACACAGCAACTATGGCTACACCTTC	CASSLGHSNYGYTF
NA	few	TRBV5-5	TRBJ2-5	TGTGCCAGCAGCTTGAGCCGCGAGACCCAGTACTTC	CASSLSRETQYF
TRBD2	few	TRBV12-3/TRBV12-4	TRBJ2-1	TGTGCCAGCGGCATTGAAGCGGGAGGGCCGTATGAGCAGTTCTTC	CASGIEAGGPYEQFF